The 26 T cell receptor beta chains below come from one sample, sequenced in a study of shared clonotypes between healthy human individuals. The table came from immunoSEQ multiplex PCR; TCRdb's copy has only in-frame clones and leaves some out. The sample consists of around 1.4 million clones, around 98.5% of them appearing once. Sequenced sample: naive CD4+ T cells sorted from blood. Subset given: CD45RA+ positively selected. These TCRs come from a young man in good health.

This chain uses TRBV4-2 with TRBJ2-5; 12 bases are shared with TRBD2. Germline CDR1 reads LGHNA; CDR2 reads YNFKEQ. With V trimmed by 4 bases and J by 2 bases, 2 bases remained unmatched. The CDR3 is 15 amino acids. The CDR3 DNA reads as TGTGCCAGCAGCCGCGGGACTAGCGGGCAAGAGACCCAGTACTTC. Translated: CASSRGTSGQETQYF.

Regarding this clone: Other DNA sequences in this specimen translate into the identical CDR3. The V gene is TRBV5-1, the J gene TRBJ2-5; 9 nucleotides match TRBD1. The germline V gene has CDR1 SGHRS and CDR2 YFSETQ. Losses at the gene ends were 1 base for V and 3 bases for J; bases not matched to a gene: 1. The CDR3 totals 14 residues. The CDR3 sequence: CASSLRTGEETQYF. In DNA form, the CDR3 reads TGCGCCAGCAGCTTGCGGACAGGGGAAGAGACCCAGTACTTC. The full variable domain, rest sourced from reference TRBV5-1 and TRBJ2-5, is KAGVTQTPRYLIKTRGQQVTLSCSPISGHRSVSWYQQTPGQGLQFLFEYFSETQRNKGNFPGRFSGRQFSNSRSEMNVSTLELGDSALYLCASSLRTGEETQYFGPGTRLLVL.

A remark on this clone: The junction departs from the called germline gene at one end, perhaps through a read error. The chain is built from TRBV10-3 and TRBJ2-7; no clear D. Germline assignment: CDR1 ENHRY and CDR2 SYGVKD. The length of the CDR3 is 14 residues. CDR3 coding DNA: TGTGCCATCAGGGAGTACCTCGGGTCCTACGAGCAGTACTTC. It yields the protein CAIREYLGSYEQYF.

The V gene is TRBV5-1, the J gene TRBJ1-2; D is unresolved. This CDR3 region has 15 residues. Trimming stripped 2 bases from V and 1 base from J, with 12 bases between. Germline lookup yields CDR1 SGHRS and CDR2 YFSETQ. CDR3 DNA: TGCGCCAGCAGCTTAATAGCGAACCTTAACTATGGCTACACCTTC. This translates into CASSLIANLNYGYTF.

The rearrangement links TRBV4-3 to TRBJ2-7; D unclear. Germline assignment: CDR1 LGHNA and CDR2 YSLEER. Trimming left V 0 bases short and J 6 bases short, with 9 bases between. This CDR3 has 13 residues. The chain's CDR3 is CASSQEPLAEQYF. The DNA of the CDR3 is TGCGCCAGCAGCCAAGAGCCGCTGGCCGAGCAGTACTTC.

This chain links TRBV30 with TRBJ2-7; D is ambiguous. In germline, CDR1 is GTSNPN, CDR2 SVGIG (reference sequence). The CDR3 is 12 amino acids. The V and J ends lost 0 bases and 3 bases respectively, with 6 bases between them. CDR3 sequence: CAWSVSHYEQYF. In DNA form, the CDR3 reads TGTGCCTGGAGTGTAAGCCACTACGAGCAGTACTTC. The full variable domain, rest sourced from reference TRBV30 and TRBJ2-7, is SQTIHQWPATLVQPVGSPLSLECTVEGTSNPNLYWYRQAAGRGLQLLFYSVGIGQISSEVPQNLSASRPQDRQFILSSKKLLLSDSGFYLCAWSVSHYEQYFGPGTRLTVT.

In DNA, the CDR3 is TGTGCCATCTCCCAGCAGGGAGGGGATCAGCCCCAGCATTTT. Protein: CAISQQGGDQPQHF. The V gene is TRBV19, the J gene TRBJ1-5, with a possible D match to TRBD1 (5 bases). In germline, CDR1 is LNHDA, CDR2 SQIVND (reference sequence). The V gene lost 10 bases and the J gene lost 5 bases, with 18 bases spanning the gap. This CDR3 region has 14 residues.

The chain has TRBV28 and TRBJ1-5; maybe TRBD1 (6 bases). CDR3 length equals 18 residues. Trimming cost V 2 bases and J 0 bases, with 17 bases left between them. Germline lookup yields CDR1 MDHEN and CDR2 SYDVKM. CDR3 coding DNA: TGTGCCAGCAGTTTACACCAGGGGCCCGGCGGTAGCAATCAGCCCCAGCATTTT. It yields the protein CASSLHQGPGGSNQPQHF.

The chain has TRBV28 and TRBJ2-7, with 7 bases matching TRBD2. The germline V gene has CDR1 MDHEN and CDR2 SYDVKM. Trimming removed 2 bases from V and 3 bases from J; junction bases left unmatched: 7. This CDR3 region has 15 residues. The DNA of the CDR3 is TGTGCCAGCAGTTTAGATCCGGGACTAAACTACGAGCAGTACTTC. Translated: CASSLDPGLNYEQYF.

To note about this clone: The identical CDR3 is also encoded by other nucleotide sequences in the sample. The V and J genes are TRBV9 and TRBJ2-3; D gene uncertain. Germline CDR1 SGDLS, CDR2 YYNGEE. The V gene lost 0 bases and the J gene lost 3 bases, with 5 bases spanning the gap. The CDR3 loop spans 13 amino acids. The DNA of the CDR3 is TGTGCCAGCAGCGTAGGCAATACAGATACGCAGTATTTT. It is translated as CASSVGNTDTQYF.

The rearrangement joins TRBV27 to TRBJ2-3; D possibly corresponds to TRBD2 (6 bases). The CDR3 has 16 residues. The germline V gene has CDR1 MNHEY and CDR2 SMNVEV (reference sequence). Deletions cut 2 bases from V and 3 bases from J, with 15 bases between. The CDR3 here is CASSLHGSLRTDTQYF. For the CDR3, the DNA is TGTGCCAGCAGTTTACACGGGAGCCTCCGGACAGATACGCAGTATTTT.

The chain carries TRBV7-9 and TRBJ1-2; D is possibly TRBD1 (5 bases). Germline V gene lookup returns CDR1 SEHNR and CDR2 FQNEAQ (reference sequence). The V and J ends lost 6 bases and 5 bases respectively, with 10 bases between them. This CDR3 is built from 12 residues. The chain's CDR3 is CASSARVYGYTF. CDR3 nucleotides: TGTGCCAGCAGTGCCAGGGTGTATGGCTACACCTTC.

V and J are TRBV11-2 and TRBJ2-4; D is undetermined. The CDR3 sequence is 13 residues long. CDR1 is SGHAT and CDR2 is FQNNGV in the germline V gene. The ends were cut back, 9 bases at V and 4 bases at J, with 13 bases in the middle. CDR3 region: CASGKAGKNIQYF. The CDR3 DNA reads as TGTGCCAGTGGAAAGGCCGGAAAAAACATTCAGTACTTC.

The rearrangement links TRBV28 to TRBJ1-1; possibly TRBD1 for D (5 bases). V was cut by 5 bases and J by 10 bases, with 14 bases left in between. There are 12 residues in the CDR3. In germline, CDR1 is MDHEN, CDR2 SYDVKM. This CDR3 reads CASSTPRTPAFF. In DNA form, the CDR3 reads TGTGCCAGCAGTACCCCGAGGACACCAGCTTTCTTT.

J is TRBJ2-2 and V is TRBV5-1; weak D call: TRBD1 (6 bases). The length of the CDR3 is 19 residues. V lost 0 bases and J 2 bases, leaving 20 bases between the germline ends. The germline V gene has CDR1 SGHRS and CDR2 YFSETQ. In DNA form, the CDR3 reads TGCGCCAGCAGCTTGGCCCGTGATTCGCAGGGGAGAAACACCGGGGAGCTGTTTTTT. Protein product: CASSLARDSQGRNTGELFF.

The gene calls are TRBV18 and TRBJ2-6; perhaps TRBD1 as D (6 bases). CDR1 is KGHSH and CDR2 is LQKENI in the germline V gene. The CDR3 covers 17 residues. Trimming removed 3 bases at V and 0 bases at J, with 12 bases between. This CDR3 is CASSPLRQVSGANVLTF. CDR3 nucleotide sequence: TGTGCCAGCTCACCCCTAAGACAGGTCTCTGGGGCCAACGTCCTGACTTTC.

V and J are TRBV6-5 and TRBJ1-4; a possible D gene is TRBD1 (5 bases). The V end was cut by 2 bases, the J end by 3 bases, with 7 bases between. Germline V gene lookup returns CDR1 MNHEY and CDR2 SVGAGI. This CDR3 is built from 14 residues. CDR3 loop: CASSYVGANEKLFF. CDR3 nucleotide sequence: TGTGCCAGCAGTTACGTGGGGGCTAATGAAAAACTGTTTTTT.

CDR3: CASSLAFNLLYGYTF. CDR3 bases: TGCGCCAGCAGCTTGGCCTTCAACCTCCTATATGGCTACACCTTC. The rearrangement uses TRBV5-1 and TRBJ1-2; D gene uncertain. The ends were cut back, 0 bases at V and 5 bases at J, with 14 bases in the middle. The CDR3 is 15 amino acids. The V gene's germline CDR1 is SGHRS and CDR2 YFSETQ.

This clone was seen just once. The V call is TRBV29-1, the J call TRBJ1-3; D uncertain. CDR3 length: 13 residues. V was shortened by 2 bases and J by 8 bases, with 13 bases between the two germline ends. CDR1 and CDR2 from the germline V gene are SQVTM and ANQGSEA. The CDR3 region has the DNA TGCAGCGTTGAACTTATCCTCGCTCACACCATATATTTT. Translating gives CSVELILAHTIYF.

The V and J genes are TRBV5-1 and TRBJ2-1; D is uncertain. CDR1 and CDR2 (germline): SGHRS, YFSETQ. Trimming shortened V by 2 bases and J by 3 bases, and 6 bases separated the two germline ends. The CDR3 consists of 13 residues. The CDR3 loop is CASSFLGYNEQFF. The CDR3 DNA sequence: TGCGCCAGCAGCTTTCTAGGCTACAATGAGCAGTTCTTC.

The rearrangement uses TRBV5-1 and TRBJ2-7; perhaps TRBD1 as D (5 bases). CDR1 is SGHRS, CDR2 YFSETQ, per germline. CDR3 size: 14 residues. Trimming cost V 0 bases and J 3 bases, with 10 bases left between them. CDR3 residues: CASSLVGALYEQYF. Here the CDR3 DNA reads TGCGCCAGCAGCTTGGTAGGGGCCCTCTACGAGCAGTACTTC.

The rearrangement joins TRBV10-3 to TRBJ2-1; no reliable D call. CDR3 length equals 15 residues. Germline CDR1 and CDR2: ENHRY and SYGVKD. Deletions cut 7 bases from V and 5 bases from J, with 18 bases between. The CDR3 DNA is TGTGCCATCAAGTCTACCCCGGGCCATAACAATGAGCAGTTCTTC. Its protein is CAIKSTPGHNNEQFF.

A remark on this clone: One end of the junction varies from germline; a read error may be responsible. The chain carries TRBV7-7 and TRBJ1-5; no firm D call. Germline CDR1 is SSHAT and CDR2 is FNYEAQ (reference sequence). CDR3 length: 13 residues. The CDR3 DNA sequence: TGTGCTAGCAGCCATGGGCCGGGACAGCCCCAGCATTTT. It specifies CASSHGPGQPQHF.

The chain recombines TRBV11-3 with TRBJ2-2; D is ambiguous. CDR1 is SGHNT, CDR2 YENEEA, per germline. With 5 bases removed from V and 2 bases from J, the gap between germline ends came to 6 bases. This CDR3 comprises 13 residues. The CDR3 reads CASSPDNTGELFF. CDR3 sequence (DNA): TGTGCCAGCAGCCCCGATAACACCGGGGAGCTGTTTTTT.

The genes are TRBV6-5 and TRBJ2-3; the D is unclear. Germline V gene sequence: CDR1 MNHEY, CDR2 SVGAGI. This CDR3 has 13 amino acids. Trimming pared 6 bases from V and 6 bases from J, leaving 13 bases between. The CDR3 sequence: CASRTDFGDTQYF. CDR3 DNA sequence: TGTGCCAGCAGAACAGACTTTGGCGATACGCAGTATTTT.

The chain couples TRBV4-1 to TRBJ2-2; maybe TRBD2 (6 bases). The germline CDR1 and CDR2 sequences are MGHRA and YSYEKL. Trimming removed 4 bases at V and 7 bases at J, with 13 bases between. The CDR3 runs 14 residues. The CDR3 protein is CASSRRDLSGELFF. The CDR3 DNA follows: TGCGCCAGCAGCCGCCGGGACTTGAGCGGGGAGCTGTTTTTT.